Below are 8 T cell receptor beta chains sequenced from a single sample in a study of identical twins. TCRdb ran MiXCR on the 5' RACE reads and lists one entry per CDR3 protein. The table has about 810,000 distinct CDR3 sequences, 9% to 15% seen once. Another study also made use of these data, one on yellow fever vaccine responses in identical twins.

The sequencing sample was made of PBMCs. The receptors come from a woman in her late teens or twenties in good health.

The chain carries TRBV12-3 or TRBV12-4 and TRBJ2-1, with D possibly matching TRBD2 (5 bases). Trimming left V 6 bases short and J 7 bases short, with 19 bases between. The CDR3 runs to 15 residues. This CDR3 is CASSVGVLRGNEQFF. DNA for the CDR3: TGTGCCAGCAGCGTGGGCGTCCTCCGGGGAAATGAGCAGTTCTTC.

This clonotype was seen only a few times. This chain links TRBV7-8 with TRBJ2-5; 7 positions match TRBD1. CDR1 SGHVS and CDR2 FQNEAQ come from the germline V gene. CDR3 length equals 14 residues. Trimming cost V 5 bases and J 2 bases; bases outside gene matches: 5. DNA for the CDR3: TGTGCCAGCAGCCCTACGGGACAGCAAGAGACCCAGTACTTC. Its translation: CASSPTGQQETQYF.

This sequence joins TRBV10-3 and TRBJ2-5; 11 nucleotides match TRBD2. The trim removed 3 bases at V and 4 bases at J, leaving 7 bases unmatched. Germline CDR1 ENHRY, CDR2 SYGVKD. The CDR3 extends over 16 amino acids. Here the CDR3 DNA reads TGTGCCATCAGTGACTTTCTAGCGGGAGGTACAGAGACCCAGTACTTC. It is translated as CAISDFLAGGTETQYF.

The chain couples TRBV11-2 to TRBJ2-1; possible D gene TRBD2, 6 bases. The CDR3 extends over 14 amino acids. V was shortened by 5 bases and J by 16 bases, with 24 bases between the two germline ends. Germline loops: CDR1 SGHAT, CDR2 FQNNGV. The CDR3 sequence is CASSPLSTGVGVFF. CDR3 sequence (DNA): TGTGCCAGCAGCCCCCTATCCACGGGAGTGGGGGTATTCTTC.

This clonotype was seen only a few times. V is TRBV5-1 and J is TRBJ2-5; 8 nucleotides agree with TRBD2. Losses at the gene ends were 9 bases for V and 2 bases for J; bases not matched to a gene: 6. This CDR3 region has 13 residues. Germline V gives CDR1 SGHRS, CDR2 YFSETQ. As DNA, the CDR3 is TGCGCCACCGCGACGGGGGGGCAAGAGACCCAGTACTTC. Protein product: CATATGGQETQYF.

This clonotype turned up a few times. V usage is TRBV5-1 and J usage is TRBJ2-1; TRBD1 matches 11 bases. The germline V gene encodes CDR1 SGHRS and CDR2 YFSETQ. The junction had 3 bases not matched to a gene; V was cut back by 4 bases and J by 3 bases. This CDR3 region has 15 residues. The CDR3 region is CASSTGTGGYNEQFF. The CDR3, as DNA: TGCGCCAGCAGCACCGGGACAGGGGGCTACAATGAGCAGTTCTTC.

This clonotype occurred a few times. The V call is TRBV3-1, the J call TRBJ2-1; tentative D call: TRBD1 (6 bases). In germline, CDR1 is LGHDT, CDR2 YNNKEL (reference sequence). The CDR3 is 16 residues long. V was trimmed by 5 bases and J by 3 bases, leaving 17 bases between them. The chain's CDR3 is CASSKGGRGNYNEQFF. The CDR3, as DNA: TGTGCCAGCAGCAAAGGGGGAAGGGGTAACTACAATGAGCAGTTCTTC.

This clonotype came up many times. This chain connects TRBV11-2 to TRBJ2-1; a weak D match, TRBD1 (6 bases). V was cut by 1 base and J by 12 bases, with 7 bases left in between. This CDR3 comprises 11 residues. Germline V gene data show CDR1 as SGHAT and CDR2 as FQNNGV. CDR3 DNA sequence: TGTGCCAGCAGCTTAGGGACAGTGCAGTTCTTC. Translating gives CASSLGTVQFF.